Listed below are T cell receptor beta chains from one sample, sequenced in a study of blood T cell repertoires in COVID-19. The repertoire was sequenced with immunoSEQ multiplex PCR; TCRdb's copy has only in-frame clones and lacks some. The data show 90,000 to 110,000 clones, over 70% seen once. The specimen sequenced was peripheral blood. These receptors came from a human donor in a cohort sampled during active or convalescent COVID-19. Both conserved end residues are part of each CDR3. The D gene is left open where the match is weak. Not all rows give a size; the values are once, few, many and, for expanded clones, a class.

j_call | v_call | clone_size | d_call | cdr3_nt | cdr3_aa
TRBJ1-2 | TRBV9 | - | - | TGTGCCAGCAGCGCGAACAGGGTCGGAGGCTACACCTTC | CASSANRVGGYTF
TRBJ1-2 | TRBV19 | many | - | TGTGCCAGTAGTCGGTCCGGGAGCCACTATGGCTACACCTTC | CASSRSGSHYGYTF
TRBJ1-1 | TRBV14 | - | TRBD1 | TGTGCCAGCAGCCTAATCGGGACAGGGAGCGCTGAAGCTTTCTTT | CASSLIGTGSAEAFF
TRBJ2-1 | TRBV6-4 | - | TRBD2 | TGTGCCAGCAGTCCGCCCGGGAGGGATGAGCAGTTCTTC | CASSPPGRDEQFF
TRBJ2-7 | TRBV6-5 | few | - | TGTGCCAGCGCCGCGACAGGAGTAAAAGAGCAGTACTTC | CASAATGVKEQYF
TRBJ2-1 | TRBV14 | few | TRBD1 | TGTGCCAGCCAATGGGACAGGGGACATGAGCAGTTCTTC | CASQWDRGHEQFF
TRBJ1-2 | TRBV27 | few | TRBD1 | TGTGCCAGCAGTCAGGGGACAGGGAGTTGGGGCTACACCTTC | CASSQGTGSWGYTF
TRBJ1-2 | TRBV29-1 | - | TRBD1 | TGCAGCGTTGGGGACGGACAGGATTATGGCTACACCTTC | CSVGDGQDYGYTF
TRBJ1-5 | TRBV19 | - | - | TGTGCCAGTAGTAGTCAGGGGAGCAATCAGCCCCAGCATTTT | CASSSQGSNQPQHF
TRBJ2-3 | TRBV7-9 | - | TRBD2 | TGTGCCAGCAGCTCGCGGACTAGCGGGAGCGCAGATACGCAGTATTTT | CASSSRTSGSADTQYF
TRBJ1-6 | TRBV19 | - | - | TGTGCCAGTAGCGACAGAAATTCACCCCTCCACTTT | CASSDRNSPLHF
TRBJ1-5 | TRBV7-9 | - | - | TGTGCCAGCAGCTTTTCAGGAGGTCAGCCCCAGCATTTT | CASSFSGGQPQHF
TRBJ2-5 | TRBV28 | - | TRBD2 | TGTGCCAGCAGTTCCGGGGACCTAGCGGGATCCCAAGAGACCCAGTACTTC | CASSSGDLAGSQETQYF
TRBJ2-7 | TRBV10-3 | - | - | TGTGCCATCAGAGCGGCGGGGGCTTCCTACGAGCAGTACTTC | CAIRAAGASYEQYF
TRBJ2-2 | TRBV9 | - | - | TGTGCCAGCAGCGTATACGGGACCGGGGAGCTGTTTTTT | CASSVYGTGELFF
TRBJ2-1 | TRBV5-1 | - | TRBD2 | TGCGCCAGCAGCTTGGTTACTAGCGGGAGCAATGAGCAGTTCTTC | CASSLVTSGSNEQFF
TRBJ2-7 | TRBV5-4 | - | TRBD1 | TGTGCCAGCAGCTTGGACGGGACAGGGACATACGAGCAGTACTTC | CASSLDGTGTYEQYF
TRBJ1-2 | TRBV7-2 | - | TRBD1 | TGTGCCAGCAGCTTAGGGTGGGACAGGACTAACTATGGCTACACCTTC | CASSLGWDRTNYGYTF
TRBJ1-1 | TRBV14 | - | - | TGTGCCAGCAGCCCCTTCATGACAGGAGAAGCTTTCTTT | CASSPFMTGEAFF
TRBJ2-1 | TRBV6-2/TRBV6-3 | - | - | TGTGCCAGCAGTTCCTGGGAGGAGCAGTTCTTC | CASSSWEEQFF
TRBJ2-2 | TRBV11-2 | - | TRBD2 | TGTGCCAGCAGCGTTAGCGGGAGGGGCACCGGGGAGCTGTTTTTT | CASSVSGRGTGELFF
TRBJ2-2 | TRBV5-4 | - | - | TGTGCCAGCAGCTTGAAACAGACGAACACCGGGGAGCTGTTTTTT | CASSLKQTNTGELFF
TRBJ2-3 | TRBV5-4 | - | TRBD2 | TGTGCCAGTTCGGCGGGGGCAGATACGCAGTATTTT | CASSAGADTQYF
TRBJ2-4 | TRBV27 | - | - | TGTGCCAGCAGTTCCAAAAGAGACACCAAAAACATTCAGTACTTC | CASSSKRDTKNIQYF
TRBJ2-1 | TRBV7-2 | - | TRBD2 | TGTGCCAGCAGCGCCGGGACTAGCTTAAACAATGAGCAGTTCTTC | CASSAGTSLNNEQFF
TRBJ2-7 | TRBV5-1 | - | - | TGCGCCAGCAGCAGCGGCAGGGGCGAGCAGTACTTC | CASSSGRGEQYF
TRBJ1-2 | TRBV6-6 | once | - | TGTGCCAGCAGTTCGGGGGGTGGCTACACCTTC | CASSSGGGYTF
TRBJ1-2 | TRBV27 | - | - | TGTGCCAGCAGTTTACGTGGCAGAAACCATGGCTACACCTTC | CASSLRGRNHGYTF
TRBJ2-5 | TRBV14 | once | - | TGTGCCAGCAGCCAGAACTCCGGGACACAGAGGTCGGAGACCCAGTACTTC | CASSQNSGTQRSETQYF
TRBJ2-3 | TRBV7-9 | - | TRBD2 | TGTGCCAGCAGCTTGATAGCGGGAGGGCGAGATACGCAGTATTTT | CASSLIAGGRDTQYF
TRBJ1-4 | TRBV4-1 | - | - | TGCGCCAGCAGTCTCGGTCCCGGGAGGTTTAATGAAAAACTGTTTTTT | CASSLGPGRFNEKLFF
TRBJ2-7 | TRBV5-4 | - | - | TGTGCCAGCAGCTTGGCGGGACTGACCTACGAGCAGTACTTC | CASSLAGLTYEQYF